A single sample is the source of the 32 T cell receptor beta chains below, sequenced in a study of cytomegalovirus exposure and HLA in healthy donors. Measured with immunoSEQ multiplex PCR; TCRdb has only the in-frame clones, and not every one. The repertoire includes about 200,000 clones, 86% of them detected once, and around 1.6% sits in the top ten. The sequencing sample was made of PBMCs. These TCRs come from a woman aged 18-29 years in good health and CMV-seronegative.

This chain joins TRBV19 and TRBJ2-7, with a weak D call TRBD2 (6 bases). Looked up from germline, CDR1 is LNHDA and CDR2 is SQIVND (reference sequence). This CDR3 has 16 residues. V was trimmed by 5 bases and J by 2 bases, leaving 19 bases between them. DNA of the CDR3: TGTGCCAGTAGTTATCAGGGCGGGGAACGCACCTACGAGCAGTACTTC. It translates to CASSYQGGERTYEQYF.

This chain links TRBV7-9 with TRBJ2-3; 8 bases fit TRBD2. Germline V gene lookup returns CDR1 SEHNR and CDR2 FQNEAQ (reference sequence). The CDR3 has 14 residues. Trimming cost V 7 bases and J 8 bases; bases outside gene matches: 11. CDR3 sequence (DNA): TGTGCCAGCACCCCGGGGGGGACGGGCCGTACGCAGTATTTT. It is translated as CASTPGGTGRTQYF.

This clone occurred once. The rearrangement uses TRBV30 and TRBJ1-2; D possibly corresponds to TRBD1 (6 bases). Germline values: CDR1 GTSNPN, CDR2 SVGIG (reference sequence). V gave up 2 bases and J gave up 4 bases, with 17 bases separating them. The CDR3 consists of 15 residues. CDR3 in amino acids: CAWSPKRGRSYGYTF. The DNA for the CDR3 is TGTGCCTGGAGTCCCAAAAGGGGGAGAAGCTATGGCTACACCTTC.

This chain links TRBV9 with TRBJ2-7, with D possibly TRBD1 on 6 matching bases. The CDR3 length is 15 residues. Germline V gene lookup returns CDR1 SGDLS and CDR2 YYNGEE. V lost 0 bases and J lost 4, with 14 bases in between. The CDR3 DNA reads as TGTGCCAGCAGCGTAGGGGCAGGGGAAAATTACGAGCAGTACTTC. Protein product: CASSVGAGENYEQYF.

V gene TRBV30 combines with J gene TRBJ1-2; 9 bases align to TRBD1. In germline, CDR1 is GTSNPN, CDR2 SVGIG (reference sequence). Trimming at V came to 1 base and at J to 7 bases, leaving 10 bases not matched to a gene. CDR3 length equals 15 residues. The CDR3 reads CAWSAMGTGISGYTF. Written as DNA, the CDR3 is TGTGCCTGGAGTGCTATGGGGACAGGGATTAGTGGCTACACCTTC.

The chain employs TRBV29-1 and TRBJ2-2; D might be TRBD1 (5 bases). This CDR3 spans 15 amino acids. The V gene lost 4 bases and the J gene lost 0 bases, with 12 bases spanning the gap. Germline values: CDR1 SQVTM, CDR2 ANQGSEA. In DNA form, the CDR3 reads TGCAGCGTTGTGTTGGAGACAGCGAACACCGGGGAGCTGTTTTTT. Amino acid sequence: CSVVLETANTGELFF.

The chain recombines TRBV6-1 with TRBJ2-1, with 10 nucleotides matching TRBD2. The CDR3 runs 15 residues. V lost 10 bases and J lost 8; bases outside the gene matches: 14. Germline V gene data show CDR1 as MNHNS and CDR2 as SASEGT. This chain's CDR3 is CATRSGASGGYEQFF. The CDR3 coding sequence is TGTGCCACACGCTCAGGGGCTAGCGGGGGCTATGAGCAGTTCTTC.

J is TRBJ2-5 and V is TRBV5-1, with D perhaps matching TRBD1 (6 bases). Germline values: CDR1 SGHRS, CDR2 YFSETQ. V was pared by 4 bases and J by 3 bases, with 13 bases between. The CDR3 is made up of 14 amino acids. This chain's CDR3 is CASSLLDRKETQYF. In DNA, the CDR3 is TGCGCCAGCAGCCTGCTCGACAGGAAAGAGACCCAGTACTTC.

The chain combines TRBV11-3 with TRBJ2-5, with 13 bases that match TRBD2. The CDR3 sequence is 15 residues long. V was clipped by 4 bases and J by 5 bases; unmatched bases: 4. The V gene's germline CDR1 is SGHNT and CDR2 YENEEA. The CDR3 DNA follows: TGTGCCAGCAGCTCCGGGACTAGCGGGATGGAGACCCAGTACTTC. Translating it yields CASSSGTSGMETQYF. The complete variable domain, with remaining parts taken from reference TRBV11-3 and TRBJ2-5, reads EAGVVQSPRYKIIEKKQPVAFWCNPISGHNTLYWYLQNLGQGPELLIRYENEEAVDDSQLPKDRFSAERLKGVDSTLKIQPAELGDSAVYLCASSSGTSGMETQYFGPGTRLLVL.

CDR3 coding DNA: TGCGCCAGCAGCCAAGGCCCCTTCGGGACAGGGGAGTGGAACATTCAGTACTTC. This encodes CASSQGPFGTGEWNIQYF. This chain joins TRBV4-1 and TRBJ2-4; 10 nucleotides line up with TRBD1. Germline values: CDR1 MGHRA, CDR2 YSYEKL. This CDR3 comprises 18 residues. The V segment lost 1 base and the J segment 7 bases; nucleotides outside the gene matches: 13.

This clone was recorded once. This chain links TRBV5-4 with TRBJ2-1; 15 bases fit TRBD2. V shed 4 bases and J 0 bases; nucleotides not matched to a gene: 5. CDR3 length: 18 residues. Germline V gene lookup returns CDR1 SGHNT and CDR2 YYREEE (reference sequence). This CDR3 reads CASSPGLAGGSSYNEQFF. CDR3 DNA sequence: TGTGCCAGCAGCCCGGGACTAGCGGGAGGAAGCTCCTACAATGAGCAGTTCTTC.

This clone has just a few counts. The chain has TRBV11-3 and TRBJ2-1; maybe TRBD2 (6 bases). This CDR3 comprises 13 residues. Trimming removed 0 bases at V and 8 bases at J, with 8 bases between. Looked up from germline, CDR1 is SGHNT and CDR2 is YENEEA. The CDR3 loop is CASSLDSGYEQFF. DNA for the CDR3: TGTGCCAGCAGCTTAGATAGCGGTTATGAGCAGTTCTTC.

The chain carries TRBV6-5 and TRBJ1-2; D call uncertain. The V and J ends lost 4 bases and 6 bases respectively, with 9 bases between them. Looked up from germline, CDR1 is MNHEY and CDR2 is SVGAGI. This CDR3 comprises 12 residues. Written as DNA, the CDR3 is TGTGCCAGCAGTTGGACTGGAAATGGCTACACCTTC. Translation: CASSWTGNGYTF.

Regarding this clone: Different DNA sequences within this sample yield the same CDR3. The rearrangement uses TRBV9 and TRBJ2-7, with 7 positions matching TRBD1. The CDR3 covers 15 residues. Trimming cost V 4 bases and J 6 bases; bases outside gene matches: 13. Germline V lookup: CDR1 SGDLS, CDR2 YYNGEE. In DNA, the CDR3 is TGTGCCAGCAGCCCCCCGCGGACAGGAGTAGGCGAGCAGTACTTC. Its protein is CASSPPRTGVGEQYF.

The chain combines TRBV10-2 with TRBJ2-2; 9 positions match TRBD2. V lost 7 bases to trimming and J lost 6 bases; unmatched junction nucleotides: 9. Germline CDR1 is WSHSY and CDR2 is SAAADI. The CDR3 is made up of 15 amino acids. In DNA form, the CDR3 reads TGCGCCAGCATTGCGACTAGCGGAAGCCCCGGGGAGCTGTTTTTT. Its translation: CASIATSGSPGELFF.

The chain employs TRBV30 and TRBJ1-3, with D possibly being TRBD1 (5 bases). V lost 3 bases and J 2 bases, leaving 14 bases between the germline ends. Germline values: CDR1 GTSNPN, CDR2 SVGIG (reference sequence). The CDR3 runs to 15 residues. This CDR3 reads CAWSSTGATGNTIYF. The CDR3 DNA reads as TGTGCCTGGAGCTCCACAGGAGCAACTGGAAACACCATATATTTT.

The J gene is TRBJ1-2, the V gene TRBV19; 9 bases agree with TRBD1. With 5 bases clipped from V and 9 bases from J, the junction kept 7 bases outside the gene matches. The CDR3 runs to 13 residues. CDR1 LNHDA and CDR2 SQIVND come from the germline V gene (reference sequence). The CDR3 is CASSDRGFPRYTF. The CDR3 DNA reads as TGTGCCAGTAGTGACAGGGGGTTTCCCCGCTACACCTTC.

This clone was recorded only once. This chain links TRBV11-2 with TRBJ2-5, with TRBD2 matching over 14 bases. This CDR3 has 16 amino acids. Trimming cost V 4 bases and J 5 bases; bases outside gene matches: 6. Germline V lookup: CDR1 SGHAT, CDR2 FQNNGV. CDR3 nucleotides: TGTGCCAGCAGCTCGGGACTAGCGGGGGCAGGGGAGACCCAGTACTTC. It translates to CASSSGLAGAGETQYF.

The chain has TRBV25-1 and TRBJ1-4, with D maybe TRBD1 (6 bases). Germline lookup yields CDR1 MGHDK and CDR2 SYGVNS. The CDR3 length is 14 residues. The V end lost 7 bases, the J end lost 5 bases, and 14 bases lay between the germline ends. The DNA of the CDR3 is TGTGCCAGCATCCCCTACAGGGTAAATGAAAAACTGTTTTTT. Translated, it gives CASIPYRVNEKLFF.

This clone was seen a few times. The chain recombines TRBV29-1 with TRBJ1-4, with D uncertain. Looked up from germline, CDR1 is SQVTM and CDR2 is ANQGSEA. This CDR3 comprises 18 residues. The V gene lost 6 bases and the J gene lost 3 bases, with 26 bases spanning the gap. The CDR3 loop reads CSVEQLWVPHWANEKLFF. As DNA, the CDR3 is TGCAGCGTCGAACAACTATGGGTTCCTCATTGGGCTAATGAAAAACTGTTTTTT.

This clone appeared a single time. This chain joins TRBV5-6 and TRBJ2-2, with 8 nucleotides matching TRBD2. From germline, CDR1 is SGHDT and CDR2 YYEEEE. With V trimmed by 0 bases and J by 9 bases, 7 bases remained unmatched. The CDR3 contains 15 residues. CDR3 amino acids: CASSLAGTSPRELFF. The CDR3 bases are TGTGCCAGCAGCTTGGCCGGGACTAGTCCCCGGGAGCTGTTTTTT. The variable domain in full, with the rest retrieved from reference TRBV5-6 and TRBJ2-2, is DAGVTQSPTHLIKTRGQQVTLRCSPKSGHDTVSWYQQALGQGPQFIFQYYEEEERQRGNFPDRFSGHQFPNYSSELNVNALLLGDSALYLCASSLAGTSPRELFFGEGSRLTVL.

The chain uses TRBV6-5 and TRBJ1-2; D is possibly TRBD1 (6 bases). The length of the CDR3 is 15 residues. Trimming removed 3 bases from V and 2 bases from J, with 13 bases in between. The germline CDR1 and CDR2 sequences are MNHEY and SVGAGI. DNA of the CDR3: TGTGCCAGCAGTTATTCCACAGGGACCAACTATGGCTACACCTTC. This translates into CASSYSTGTNYGYTF.

Here the CDR3 DNA reads TGTGCCACCAGCATCCCGACAGGGGACTACTATGGCTACACCTTC. Its protein is CATSIPTGDYYGYTF. The chain links TRBV15 to TRBJ1-2, with 8 bases that match TRBD1. Germline CDR1 LNHNV, CDR2 YYDKDF (reference sequence). The CDR3 sequence is 15 residues long. V lost 4 bases, J lost 3 bases, and 7 bases stayed unmatched. Filled out from reference TRBV15 and TRBJ1-2, the complete variable domain reads DAMVIQNPRYQVTQFGKPVTLSCSQTLNHNVMYWYQQKSSQAPKLLFHYYDKDFNNEADTPDNFQSRRPNTSFCFLDIRSPGLGDTAMYLCATSIPTGDYYGYTFGSGTRLTVV.

The V call is TRBV6-6, the J call TRBJ1-3, with 8 bases lining up with TRBD1. The CDR3 consists of 15 residues. Looked up from germline, CDR1 is MNHNY and CDR2 is SVGAGI (reference sequence). With V trimmed by 5 bases and J by 4 bases, 7 bases remained unmatched. The CDR3 sequence is CASSVDRVWGNTIYF. The CDR3 DNA sequence: TGTGCCAGCAGTGTGGACAGGGTGTGGGGAAACACCATATATTTT.

This sequence joins TRBV7-6 and TRBJ2-1, with 13 bases matching TRBD2. This CDR3 is 17 amino acids long. The germline gives CDR1 SGHVS, CDR2 FNYEAQ. V was clipped by 5 bases and J by 0 bases; unmatched bases: 4. The CDR3 region has the DNA TGTGCCAGCAGCCGGACTAGCGGGAGTGCCTCCTACAATGAGCAGTTCTTC. Protein sequence: CASSRTSGSASYNEQFF.

The V call is TRBV5-1, the J call TRBJ2-3; D uncertain. V shed 5 bases and J shed 3 bases, with 16 bases lying between them. In germline, CDR1 is SGHRS, CDR2 YFSETQ. The CDR3 has 15 residues. CDR3 sequence (DNA): TGCGCCAGCAGTTTAATTAACTCCTGGACAGATACGCAGTATTTT. It codes for CASSLINSWTDTQYF. The variable domain in full, with the rest retrieved from reference TRBV5-1 and TRBJ2-3, is KAGVTQTPRYLIKTRGQQVTLSCSPISGHRSVSWYQQTPGQGLQFLFEYFSETQRNKGNFPGRFSGRQFSNSRSEMNVSTLELGDSALYLCASSLINSWTDTQYFGPGTRLTVL.

V and J are TRBV5-1 and TRBJ2-3, with D unresolved. Germline CDR1 SGHRS, CDR2 YFSETQ. The ends were cut back, 2 bases at V and 4 bases at J, with 20 bases in the middle. This CDR3 is built from 17 residues. CDR3 DNA: TGCGCCAGCAGCTTTTCCCCGCATGCAGCGTCCCCAGATACGCAGTATTTT. Residues: CASSFSPHAASPDTQYF.

Only one count was recorded for this clone. The chain joins TRBV7-2 to TRBJ1-2; 8 nucleotides agree with TRBD1. With V trimmed by 3 bases and J by 0 bases, 6 bases remained unmatched. There are 16 residues in the CDR3. The germline CDR1 and CDR2 sequences are SGHTA and FQGNSA. CDR3 nucleotide sequence: TGTGCCAGCAGCTTCCGGACAGGGAAGCCTAACTATGGCTACACCTTC. It translates to CASSFRTGKPNYGYTF.

V gene TRBV10-3 combines with J gene TRBJ2-1, with TRBD2 matching over 13 bases. The CDR3 length is 18 residues. Germline lookup yields CDR1 ENHRY and CDR2 SYGVKD. The junction had 8 bases not matched to a gene; V was cut back by 6 bases and J by 0 bases. The CDR3 bases are TGTGCCATCAGCCCGGGACTAGCGGGACGCAGCTCCTACAATGAGCAGTTCTTC. Protein: CAISPGLAGRSSYNEQFF.

Comment on this clone: No DNA is shown, since the ends of the CDR3 on it are uncertain; the CDR3 is the one TCRdb lists. This chain joins TRBV19 and TRBJ2-7; the table's D gene call, TRBD1, was not cross checked with the DNA. CDR1 LNHDA and CDR2 SQIVND come from the germline V gene (reference sequence). Counting both end residues, the CDR3 totals 14 amino acids. The CDR3 loop reads CASTSGQGSAEQYF.

V gene TRBV19 combines with J gene TRBJ2-7, with TRBD2 matching 7 bases. V trimming: 6 bases; J trimming: 3 bases; junction bases outside the gene matches: 14. Germline lookup yields CDR1 LNHDA and CDR2 SQIVND (reference sequence). The CDR3 extends over 16 amino acids. CDR3 DNA sequence: TGTGCCAGTAGGGGACTACACCGCAATTCAATCTACGAGCAGTACTTC. As protein: CASRGLHRNSIYEQYF.

This chain links TRBV7-2 with TRBJ1-2; D is undetermined. The V gene lost 5 bases and the J gene lost 0 bases, with 7 bases spanning the gap. Germline values: CDR1 SGHTA, CDR2 FQGNSA. The CDR3 extends over 13 amino acids. The CDR3 reads CASSPVANYGYTF. The CDR3 DNA follows: TGTGCCAGCAGCCCCGTAGCTAACTATGGCTACACCTTC.